The rows below give T cell receptor beta chains drawn from one sample of a study of cytomegalovirus exposure and HLA in healthy donors. Sequencing used immunoSEQ multiplex PCR; TCRdb keeps in-frame clones, though not all of them. In total, the table holds around 120,000 clones. Sequencing was done on a sample of PBMCs. These receptors came from a man younger than 35 in good health and CMV-seronegative. CDR3s include the opening cysteine and the closing phenylalanine or tryptophan. The order of the fields is D gene, CDR3 length, V gene, J gene, CDR3 DNA, CDR3 protein. D genes are given only for firm matches.

d_gene: TRBD1
len: 16
v_gene: TRBV7-9
j_gene: TRBJ2-6
CDR3nt: TGTGCCAGCAGCTCGGGACAGGGGGCTGGGGCCAACGTCCTGACTTTC
CDR3aa: CASSSGQGAGANVLTF

d_gene: -
len: 13
v_gene: TRBV27
j_gene: TRBJ2-2
CDR3nt: TGTGCCAGCAGTTTATCCGACACCAGGGAGCTGTTTTTT
CDR3aa: CASSLSDTRELFF

d_gene: TRBD1
len: 16
v_gene: TRBV19
j_gene: TRBJ1-2
CDR3nt: TGTGCCAGTAGTCCGACCGGGACAGGATCGTACTATGGCTACACCTTC
CDR3aa: CASSPTGTGSYYGYTF

d_gene: TRBD1
len: 13
v_gene: TRBV7-9
j_gene: TRBJ1-5
CDR3nt: TGTGCCAGCAGCCTTCAGGGGGATCAGCCCCAGCATTTT
CDR3aa: CASSLQGDQPQHF

d_gene: -
len: 12
v_gene: TRBV7-3
j_gene: TRBJ2-1
CDR3nt: TGTGCCAGCAGCTTCGAGGGGACTGGGCAGTTCTTC
CDR3aa: CASSFEGTGQFF

d_gene: -
len: 18
v_gene: TRBV5-8
j_gene: TRBJ2-5
CDR3nt: TGTGCCAGCAGCTTGGTCGGCCGCAGGACAGCCTTCCAAGAGACCCAGTACTTC
CDR3aa: CASSLVGRRTAFQETQYF

d_gene: -
len: 13
v_gene: TRBV5-4
j_gene: TRBJ1-5
CDR3nt: TGTGCCAGCAGCTTCGAGAGTAGGGGGCCCCAGCATTTT
CDR3aa: CASSFESRGPQHF

d_gene: TRBD2
len: 14
v_gene: TRBV19
j_gene: TRBJ2-1
CDR3nt: TGTGCCAGTAGTACCCATCCTAGCGGCAATGAGCAGTTCTTC
CDR3aa: CASSTHPSGNEQFF

d_gene: -
len: 13
v_gene: TRBV2
j_gene: TRBJ1-2
CDR3nt: TGTGCCAGCAGTGATGGGTCAGGCTATGGCTACACCTTC
CDR3aa: CASSDGSGYGYTF

d_gene: -
len: 13
v_gene: TRBV5-1
j_gene: TRBJ1-1
CDR3nt: TGCGCCAGCAGCGGGGGCGCGGGCACTGAAGCTTTCTTT
CDR3aa: CASSGGAGTEAFF

d_gene: -
len: 13
v_gene: TRBV28
j_gene: TRBJ1-2
CDR3nt: TGTGCCAGCAGCCGACAGTCCAACTATGGCTACACCTTC
CDR3aa: CASSRQSNYGYTF

d_gene: TRBD1
len: 15
v_gene: TRBV27
j_gene: TRBJ2-5
CDR3nt: TGTGCCAGCAGTTCTTCCGGGACAGCCCAAGAGACCCAGTACTTC
CDR3aa: CASSSSGTAQETQYF

d_gene: TRBD2
len: 17
v_gene: TRBV5-1
j_gene: TRBJ2-1
CDR3nt: TGCGCCAGCAGCTTGGTGGCTAGCGGGGGGGCTTACAATGAGCAGTTCTTC
CDR3aa: CASSLVASGGAYNEQFF

d_gene: -
len: 14
v_gene: TRBV23-1
j_gene: TRBJ1-1
CDR3nt: TGCGCCAGCAGTCAGGGAGGGATGAACACTGAAGCTTTCTTT
CDR3aa: CASSQGGMNTEAFF

d_gene: TRBD1
len: 16
v_gene: TRBV9
j_gene: TRBJ1-1
CDR3nt: TGTGCCAGCAGCGTCGGATCCGGGACAGGGAGCTTTAGGGCTTTCTTT
CDR3aa: CASSVGSGTGSFRAFF

d_gene: TRBD1
len: 15
v_gene: TRBV9
j_gene: TRBJ2-1
CDR3nt: TGTGCCAGCACCCCTACACCCGAGGGGGCAGGGGAGCAGTTCTTC
CDR3aa: CASTPTPEGAGEQFF

d_gene: -
len: 15
v_gene: TRBV11-3
j_gene: TRBJ2-3
CDR3nt: TGTGCCAGCAGCTTAAGGCGGGGCCCCACAGATACGCAGTATTTT
CDR3aa: CASSLRRGPTDTQYF

d_gene: -
len: 13
v_gene: TRBV13
j_gene: TRBJ1-1
CDR3nt: TGTGCCAGCAGCTCTGAGGCGGCCACTGAAGCTTTCTTT
CDR3aa: CASSSEAATEAFF

d_gene: -
len: 14
v_gene: TRBV15
j_gene: TRBJ1-6
CDR3nt: TGTGCCACCAGCAGAGATCAGGCTTCTTCGCCCCTCCACTTT
CDR3aa: CATSRDQASSPLHF

d_gene: -
len: 13
v_gene: TRBV28
j_gene: TRBJ2-4
CDR3nt: TGTGCCAGCAGTTTTGGGCATCTCAACATTCAGTACTTC
CDR3aa: CASSFGHLNIQYF

d_gene: TRBD2
len: 13
v_gene: TRBV11-2
j_gene: TRBJ2-7
CDR3nt: TGTGCCAGCAGCTCGGGCGGGGGAAACGAGCAGTACTTC
CDR3aa: CASSSGGGNEQYF

d_gene: TRBD2
len: 15
v_gene: TRBV18
j_gene: TRBJ2-1
CDR3nt: TGTGCCAGCTCACTTACTAGCGGGATGGCAATTGAGCAGTTCTTC
CDR3aa: CASSLTSGMAIEQFF

d_gene: -
len: 16
v_gene: TRBV5-4
j_gene: TRBJ2-1
CDR3nt: TGCGCCAGCAGCCCCGGGGGCGGGAGATCCCTCGATGAGCAGTTCTTC
CDR3aa: CASSPGGGRSLDEQFF

d_gene: TRBD2
len: 16
v_gene: TRBV5-8
j_gene: TRBJ2-2
CDR3nt: TGTGCCAGCAGCCCGGGGACTAGGGAGAACACCGGGGAGCTGTTTTTT
CDR3aa: CASSPGTRENTGELFF

d_gene: TRBD2
len: 15
v_gene: TRBV9
j_gene: TRBJ2-7
CDR3nt: TGTGCCAGCAGCCCCCCTAGCGGGAGTAGCGGAGAGCAGTACTTC
CDR3aa: CASSPPSGSSGEQYF

d_gene: TRBD1
len: 16
v_gene: TRBV9
j_gene: TRBJ2-3
CDR3nt: TGTGCCAGCAGCGGGACAGGCGCCACCTTCACAGATACGCAGTATTTT
CDR3aa: CASSGTGATFTDTQYF

d_gene: -
len: 13
v_gene: TRBV5-8
j_gene: TRBJ2-1
CDR3nt: TGTGCCAGCAGCTTGTTATCTCACAATGAGCAGTTCTTC
CDR3aa: CASSLLSHNEQFF

d_gene: -
len: 13
v_gene: TRBV7-3
j_gene: TRBJ2-1
CDR3nt: TGTGCCAGCAGCTTAAATCCCTCGGACAAGCAGTTCTTC
CDR3aa: CASSLNPSDKQFF

d_gene: -
len: 12
v_gene: TRBV6-5
j_gene: TRBJ2-7
CDR3nt: TGTGCCAGCAGCGCCGCTAGCCACGAGCAGTACTTC
CDR3aa: CASSAASHEQYF

d_gene: -
len: 13
v_gene: TRBV2
j_gene: TRBJ2-3
CDR3nt: TGTGCCAGCACAGGGGCGTACGCAGATACGCAGTATTTT
CDR3aa: CASTGAYADTQYF

d_gene: TRBD1
len: 17
v_gene: TRBV7-9
j_gene: TRBJ1-1
CDR3nt: TGTGCCAGCAGCTTAGCGGACAGGGTAAAATCGAACACTGAAGCTTTCTTT
CDR3aa: CASSLADRVKSNTEAFF

d_gene: TRBD1
len: 18
v_gene: TRBV19
j_gene: TRBJ1-1
CDR3nt: TGTGCCAGTAGTTCTATTGGACAGGGGGGTCCCATGAACACTGAAGCTTTCTTT
CDR3aa: CASSSIGQGGPMNTEAFF

d_gene: TRBD1
len: 14
v_gene: TRBV27
j_gene: TRBJ1-2
CDR3nt: TGTGCCAGCAGTCGAATACAGGGGGCCTATGGCTACACCTTC
CDR3aa: CASSRIQGAYGYTF

d_gene: -
len: 11
v_gene: TRBV7-9
j_gene: TRBJ1-1
CDR3nt: TGTGCCAGCAGCTTACTGTCTGAAGCTTTCTTT
CDR3aa: CASSLLSEAFF

d_gene: TRBD2
len: 18
v_gene: TRBV7-8
j_gene: TRBJ2-3
CDR3nt: TGTGCCAGCAGTCTCAGGACTAGCGGGGGGGCCTTTACAGATACGCAGTATTTT
CDR3aa: CASSLRTSGGAFTDTQYF

d_gene: TRBD1
len: 16
v_gene: TRBV5-4
j_gene: TRBJ1-3
CDR3nt: TGTGCCAGCAGCCAACCGACAGGGCCCTCTGGAAACACCATATATTTT
CDR3aa: CASSQPTGPSGNTIYF

d_gene: -
len: 13
v_gene: TRBV5-6
j_gene: TRBJ2-7
CDR3nt: TGTGCCAGCAGCTTAGAAGGGGACTACGAGCAGTACTTC
CDR3aa: CASSLEGDYEQYF

d_gene: -
len: 12
v_gene: TRBV28
j_gene: TRBJ1-2
CDR3nt: TGTGCCAGCAGTTACGAGGGAGATGGCTACACCTTC
CDR3aa: CASSYEGDGYTF

d_gene: -
len: 13
v_gene: TRBV27
j_gene: TRBJ1-4
CDR3nt: TGTGCCAGCACGTACAGGGTGAATGAAAAACTGTTTTTT
CDR3aa: CASTYRVNEKLFF

d_gene: TRBD1
len: 15
v_gene: TRBV2
j_gene: TRBJ2-7
CDR3nt: TGTGCCAGCAGGGTCGGGACAGGGGGTGAGGGTGAGCAGTACTTC
CDR3aa: CASRVGTGGEGEQYF

d_gene: -
len: 16
v_gene: TRBV27
j_gene: TRBJ2-7
CDR3nt: TGTGCCAGCAGTTTCAGTAGCGGCGCACCTACCTACGAGCAGTACTTC
CDR3aa: CASSFSSGAPTYEQYF

d_gene: -
len: 12
v_gene: TRBV19
j_gene: TRBJ1-1
CDR3nt: TGTGCCAGTAGTATAGGCGGGGCAGAAGCTTTCTTT
CDR3aa: CASSIGGAEAFF

d_gene: -
len: 12
v_gene: TRBV2
j_gene: TRBJ1-2
CDR3nt: TGTGCCAGCACTGGGGACATCTATGGCTACACCTTC
CDR3aa: CASTGDIYGYTF